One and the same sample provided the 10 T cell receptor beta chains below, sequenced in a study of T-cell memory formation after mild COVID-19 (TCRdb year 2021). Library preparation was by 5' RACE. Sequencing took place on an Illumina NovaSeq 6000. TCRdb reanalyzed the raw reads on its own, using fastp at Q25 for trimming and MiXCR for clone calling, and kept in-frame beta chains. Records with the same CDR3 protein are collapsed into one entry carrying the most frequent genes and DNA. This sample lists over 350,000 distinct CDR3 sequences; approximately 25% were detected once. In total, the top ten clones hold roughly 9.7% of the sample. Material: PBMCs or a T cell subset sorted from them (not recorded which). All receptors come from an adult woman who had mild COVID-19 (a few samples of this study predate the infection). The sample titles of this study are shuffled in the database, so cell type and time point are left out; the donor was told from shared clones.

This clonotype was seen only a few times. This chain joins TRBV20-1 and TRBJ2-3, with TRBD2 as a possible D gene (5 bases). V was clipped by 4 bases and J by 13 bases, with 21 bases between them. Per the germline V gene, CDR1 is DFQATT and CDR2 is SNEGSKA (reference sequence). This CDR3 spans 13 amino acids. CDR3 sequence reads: CSATGLGERPKYF. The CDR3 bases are TGCAGTGCTACAGGACTCGGAGAGCGACCGAAGTATTTT.

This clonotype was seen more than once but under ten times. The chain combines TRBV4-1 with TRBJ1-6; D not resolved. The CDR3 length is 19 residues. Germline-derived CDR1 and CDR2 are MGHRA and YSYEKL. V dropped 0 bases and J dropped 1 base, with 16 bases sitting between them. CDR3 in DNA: TGCGCCAGCAGCCAAGATCTGACCTCCCGGGGATCCTATAATTCACCCCTCCACTTT. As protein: CASSQDLTSRGSYNSPLHF.

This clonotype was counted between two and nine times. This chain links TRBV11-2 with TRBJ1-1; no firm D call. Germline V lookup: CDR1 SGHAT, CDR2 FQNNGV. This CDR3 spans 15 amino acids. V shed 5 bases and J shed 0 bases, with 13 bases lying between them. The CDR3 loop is CASSPTGSMNTEAFF. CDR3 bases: TGTGCCAGCAGCCCAACCGGGAGCATGAACACTGAAGCTTTCTTT.

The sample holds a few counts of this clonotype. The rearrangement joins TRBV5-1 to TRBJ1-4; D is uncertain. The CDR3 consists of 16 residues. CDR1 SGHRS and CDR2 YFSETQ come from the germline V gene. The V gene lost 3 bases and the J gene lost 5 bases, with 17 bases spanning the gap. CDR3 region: CASSSSWEGSNEKLFF. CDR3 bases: TGCGCCAGCAGCTCTTCCTGGGAAGGGAGCAATGAAAAACTGTTTTTT.

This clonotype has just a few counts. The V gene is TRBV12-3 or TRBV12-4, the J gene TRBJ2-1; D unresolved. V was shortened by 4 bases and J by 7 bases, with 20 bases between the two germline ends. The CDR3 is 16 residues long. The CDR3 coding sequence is TGTGCCAGCAGTTCCGACCGAGAATCGCCCGGAAATGAGCAGTTCTTC. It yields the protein CASSSDRESPGNEQFF.

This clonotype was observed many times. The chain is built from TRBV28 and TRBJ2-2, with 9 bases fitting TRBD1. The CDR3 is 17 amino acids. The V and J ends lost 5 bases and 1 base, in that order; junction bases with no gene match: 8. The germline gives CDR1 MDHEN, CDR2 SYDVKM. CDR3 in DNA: TGTGCCAGCAGTCACCGGGGGACAGGGTGGAACACCGGGGAGCTGTTTTTT. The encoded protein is CASSHRGTGWNTGELFF.

This CDR3 reads CASSQGQGNDSPLHF. Here the CDR3 DNA reads TGCGCCAGCAGCCAAGGGCAGGGTAATGATTCACCCCTCCACTTT. The chain recombines TRBV4-1 with TRBJ1-6; perhaps TRBD1 as D (5 bases). Between the trimmed V and J ends, which lost 1 base and 8 bases, there was a span of 12 bases. The CDR3 totals 15 residues. The germline CDR1 and CDR2 sequences are MGHRA and YSYEKL.

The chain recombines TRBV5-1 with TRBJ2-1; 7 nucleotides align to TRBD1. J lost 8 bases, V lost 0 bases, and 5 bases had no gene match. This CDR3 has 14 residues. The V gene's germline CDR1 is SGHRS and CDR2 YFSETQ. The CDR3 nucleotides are TGCGCCAGCAGCTTGGGAGACAGGGCCCATGAGCAGTTCTTC. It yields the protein CASSLGDRAHEQFF.

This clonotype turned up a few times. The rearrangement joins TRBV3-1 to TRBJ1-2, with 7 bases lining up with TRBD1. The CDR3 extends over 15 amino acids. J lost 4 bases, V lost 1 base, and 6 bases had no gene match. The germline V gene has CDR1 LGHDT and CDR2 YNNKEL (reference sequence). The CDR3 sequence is CASSQGDRFAYGYTF. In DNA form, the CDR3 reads TGTGCCAGCAGCCAAGGGGACAGATTTGCCTATGGCTACACCTTC.

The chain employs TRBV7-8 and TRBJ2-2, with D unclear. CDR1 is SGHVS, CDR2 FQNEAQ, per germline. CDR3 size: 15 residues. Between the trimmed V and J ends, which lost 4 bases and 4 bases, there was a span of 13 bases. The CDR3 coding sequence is TGTGCCAGCAGCTACTGGGTGGGGTCCACCGGGGAGCTGTTTTTT. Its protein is CASSYWVGSTGELFF.